The sequence of this TCR beta chain was determined in a study of identical twins. General study results and limits: Cord blood beta clonotypes that were abundant carried fewer insertions, and memory repertoires showed no such trend. The same donors were not followed; conclusions instead depended on cross-sectional statistical analysis.

In TCRdb, the 5' RACE reads were re-called with MiXCR into one record per CDR3 protein. The table includes fewer than 250,000 distinct CDR3 sequences, around a tenth detected once. V shed 6 bases and J shed 5 bases, with 17 bases lying between them. The germline CDR1 and CDR2 sequences are KGHSH and LQKENI. CDR3 length: 14 amino acids. This clonotype was counted only a few times. Antigen specificity is unknown. This chain joins TRBV18 and TRBJ2-7; no clear D. The material sequenced was memory (CD45RO+) T cells sorted from blood. The clonotype originates from a woman aged 18-29 years in good health. CDR3: CASSWIPDGDEQYF. The CDR3 DNA sequence: TGTGCCAGCTCTTGGATACCCGACGGCGACGAGCAGTACTTC.